This T cell receptor (beta chain) was observed in a study of T cell responses to AZD1222 COVID-19 vaccine. The table came from immunoSEQ multiplex PCR; TCRdb's copy has only in-frame clones and leaves some out. The sample lists about 85,000 clones, about 86% seen once, with approximately 7% in the top ten. The ends were cut back, 2 bases at V and 3 bases at J, with 8 bases in the middle. Germline V gene data show CDR1 as WSHSY and CDR2 as SAAADI. The CDR3 extends over 13 amino acids. This clone appeared a single time. This sequence was found in an adult in good health. The chain combines TRBV10-2 with TRBJ2-7; D is unresolved. The sequencing here drew on peripheral blood, taken on day 0 of AZD1222 vaccination. The CDR3 coding sequence is TGCGCCAGCAGTGAGGTGGCATTCTACGAGCAGTACTTC. This sequence encodes CASSEVAFYEQYF.